The sequence of this TCR beta chain was determined in a study of T-cell memory formation after mild COVID-19. For the study at large: Largely, TCR clusters stayed within a single donor.

The ends were cut back, 2 bases at V and 3 bases at J, with 15 bases in the middle. The V gene's germline CDR1 is SGHDT and CDR2 YYEEEE. There are 16 residues in the CDR3. Worth noting for this clonotype: Its antigen remains unidentified.

5'RACE with constant-segment primers built TCRalpha and TCRbeta cDNA libraries with UMIs. TCRdb recomputed calls from the 5' RACE reads with MiXCR, one row per CDR3 protein. The repertoire holds fewer than 250,000 distinct CDR3 sequences, with approximately 30% as singletons. Study-wide points: Clones that contracted clustered mainly in CM and EM if CD4+ and in EMRA if CD8+. In second-wave clones peaking day 37, SARS-CoV-2 specificity remained unconfirmed.

The source is an adult woman who had mild COVID-19 (a few samples of this study predate the infection). Cell type and time point are not known. The chain recombines TRBV5-6 with TRBJ2-1, with a weak D call TRBD1 (7 bases). The sample was PBMCs or a T cell subset sorted from them (not recorded which). The CDR3 spells CASSFEEGASYNEQFF. For the CDR3, the DNA is TGTGCCAGCAGCTTTGAGGAGGGGGCTAGCTACAATGAGCAGTTCTTC.